This T cell receptor beta chain was sequenced for a study of molecular identifiers for immune sequencing clone quantification. Study in general: Across replicate runs, RNA obtained from around 18,000 or 91,000 naive CD8 cells was divided into five, with four undergoing sequencing. Study-wide findings and caveats: The share of molecules held by clones above 20 RNA copies was over 99% in effector cells and under 1% in naive cells. Underestimation of highly expanded clone sizes could arise where identical TCR molecules share a barcode.

The germline V gene has CDR1 SEHNR and CDR2 FQNEAQ (reference sequence). The V gene lost 3 bases and the J gene lost 0 bases, with 5 bases spanning the gap. The length of the CDR3 is 14 residues. This clonotype was observed at least ten times. Its antigen remains unknown. A single record per CDR3 protein comes from TCRdb applying MiXCR to the PCR reads. Of nearly 650,000 distinct CDR3 sequences listed, roughly 27% are singletons. This clonotype originated in a human donor in good health. Some libraries in this study had Jurkat cell RNA spiked in. The chain couples TRBV7-9 to TRBJ2-2; D remains ambiguous. The specimen was naive CD8+ T cells from blood, with Jurkat cell RNA spiked in. Subset defined: FACS-sorted CD8+CD4-CCR7+CD45RA+ naive T cells. For the CDR3, the DNA is TGTGCCAGCAGCTTCCAGGCGAACACCGGGGAGCTGTTTTTT. It translates to CASSFQANTGELFF.